This T cell receptor (beta chain) was profiled in a study of T cells in Graves' hyperthyroidism and ophthalmopathy. CDR1 is MDHEN and CDR2 is SYDVKM in the germline V gene. CDR3 size: 13 residues. Authors of the study amplified TCR beta CDR3 regions from RNA transcripts. RT-PCR in the first round (using the HTBI primer set) targeted the TCR CDR3. MiXCR, applied by TCRdb to the multiplex PCR reads, yields one record per CDR3 protein. Of roughly 400,000 distinct CDR3 sequences listed, approximately 25% are singletons. About this clonotype itself: What it binds is not known. With a much larger clone just one base away, this may be a read error.

Study-level findings and limits: Through a model of 13 V-J features, ophthalmopathy was separated from stable hyperthyroidism.

Patients aged 18 to 65 had newly diagnosed hyperthyroidism that had lasted under 2 months. PBMCs were sourced from around 10 ml fresh peripheral blood. The chain has TRBV28 and TRBJ1-1; the D is unclear. This TCR came from a man aged 50 to 60 with Graves' hyperthyroidism. Sequenced sample: blood. The CDR3: CAGSQTTPVIAFF. The DNA for the CDR3 is TGTGCCGGCAGTCAAACAACCCCGGTTATCGCTTTCTTT. The full variable domain, its missing parts supplied by reference TRBV28 and TRBJ1-1, is DVKVTQSSRYLVKRTGEKVFLECVQDMDHENMFWYRQDPGLGLRLIYFSYDVKMKEKGDIPEGYSVSREKKERFSLILESASTNQTSMYLCAGSQTTPVIAFFGQGTRLTVV.